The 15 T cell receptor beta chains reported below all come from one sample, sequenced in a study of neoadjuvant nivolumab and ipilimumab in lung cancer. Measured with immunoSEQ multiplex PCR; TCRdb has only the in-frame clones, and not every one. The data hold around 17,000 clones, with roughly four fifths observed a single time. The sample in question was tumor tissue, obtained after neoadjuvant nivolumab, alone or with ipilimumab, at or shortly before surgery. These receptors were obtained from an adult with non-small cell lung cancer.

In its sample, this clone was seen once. The CDR3 DNA reads TGCGCCAGCGCCCGGGACAGGGGTTCCTACGAGCAGTACTTC. Its translation: CASARDRGSYEQYF. The V call is TRBV10-2, the J call TRBJ2-7; 10 nucleotides agree with TRBD1. The CDR3 has 14 residues. Germline CDR1 reads WSHSY; CDR2 reads SAAADI. V lost 8 bases, J lost 1 base, and 5 bases stayed unmatched.

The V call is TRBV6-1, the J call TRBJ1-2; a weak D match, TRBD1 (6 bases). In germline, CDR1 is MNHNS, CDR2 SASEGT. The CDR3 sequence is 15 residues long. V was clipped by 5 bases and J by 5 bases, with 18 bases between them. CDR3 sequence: CASSSGQTGLYGYTF. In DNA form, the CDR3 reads TGTGCCAGCAGTTCCGGCCAGACAGGCCTATATGGCTACACCTTC.

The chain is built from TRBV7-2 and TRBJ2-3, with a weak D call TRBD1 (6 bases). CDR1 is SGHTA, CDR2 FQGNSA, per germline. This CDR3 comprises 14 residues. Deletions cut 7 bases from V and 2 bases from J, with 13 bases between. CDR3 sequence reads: CASNPGQITDTQYF. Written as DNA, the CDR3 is TGTGCCAGCAACCCGGGACAAATCACAGATACGCAGTATTTT.

The CDR3 sequence: CASSLGPGATEAFF. DNA of the CDR3: TGTGCCAGCAGCTTGGGTCCGGGGGCCACTGAAGCTTTCTTT. The rearrangement uses TRBV5-6 and TRBJ1-1; a weak D match, TRBD1 (6 bases). The CDR3 is 14 amino acids. In germline, CDR1 is SGHDT, CDR2 YYEEEE. The V gene lost 0 bases and the J gene lost 4 bases, with 10 bases spanning the gap.

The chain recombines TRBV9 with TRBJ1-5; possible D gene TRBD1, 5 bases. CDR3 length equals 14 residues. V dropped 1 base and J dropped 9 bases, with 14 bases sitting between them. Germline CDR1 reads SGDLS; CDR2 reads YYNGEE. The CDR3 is CASSVSWGERPQHF. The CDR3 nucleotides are TGTGCCAGCAGCGTATCATGGGGGGAAAGGCCCCAGCATTTT. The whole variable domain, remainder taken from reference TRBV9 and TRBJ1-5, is DSGVTQTPKHLITATGQRVTLRCSPRSGDLSVYWYQQSLDQGLQFLIQYYNGEERAKGNILERFSAQQFPDLHSELNLSSLELGDSALYFCASSVSWGERPQHFGDGTRLSIL.

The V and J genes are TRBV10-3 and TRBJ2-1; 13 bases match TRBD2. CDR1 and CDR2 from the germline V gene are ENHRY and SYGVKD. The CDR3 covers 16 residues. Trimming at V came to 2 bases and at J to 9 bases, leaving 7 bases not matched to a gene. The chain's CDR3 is CAISEPGTSGAREQFF. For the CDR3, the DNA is TGTGCCATCAGTGAGCCCGGGACTAGCGGGGCCCGTGAGCAGTTCTTC.

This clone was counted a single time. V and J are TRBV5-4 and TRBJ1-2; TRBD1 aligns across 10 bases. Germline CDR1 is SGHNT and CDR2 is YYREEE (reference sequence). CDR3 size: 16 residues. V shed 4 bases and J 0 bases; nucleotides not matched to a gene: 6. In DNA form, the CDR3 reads TGTGCCAGCAGCATTTGGGACAGGGGAGCTAACTATGGCTACACCTTC. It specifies CASSIWDRGANYGYTF.

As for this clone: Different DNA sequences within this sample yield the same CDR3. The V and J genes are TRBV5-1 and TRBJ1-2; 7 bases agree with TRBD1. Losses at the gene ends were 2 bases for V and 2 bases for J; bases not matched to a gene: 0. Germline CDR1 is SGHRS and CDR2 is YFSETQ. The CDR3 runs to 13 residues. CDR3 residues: CASSLGGNYGYTF. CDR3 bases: TGCGCCAGCAGCTTAGGGGGCAACTATGGCTACACCTTC.

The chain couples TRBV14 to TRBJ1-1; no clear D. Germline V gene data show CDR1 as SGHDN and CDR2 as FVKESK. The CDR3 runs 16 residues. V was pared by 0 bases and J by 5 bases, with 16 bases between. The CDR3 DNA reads TGTGCCAGCAGCCAAGATTGGGCGGGCGCGGGGACTGAAGCTTTCTTT. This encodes CASSQDWAGAGTEAFF.

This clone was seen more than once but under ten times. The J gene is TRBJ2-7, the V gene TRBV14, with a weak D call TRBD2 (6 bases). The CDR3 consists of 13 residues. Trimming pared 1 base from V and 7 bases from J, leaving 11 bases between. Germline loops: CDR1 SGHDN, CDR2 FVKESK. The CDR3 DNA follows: TGTGCCAGCAGCCAAGGACCAGGGAGGGAGCAGTACTTC. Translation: CASSQGPGREQYF.

The CDR3 region has the DNA TGTGCCAGTCAAAGAACAGGGCTAGGCGGAGACGAGCAGTACTTC. Residues: CASQRTGLGGDEQYF. This chain links TRBV9 with TRBJ2-7, with D possibly matching TRBD1 (6 bases). Per germline, CDR1 SGDLS and CDR2 YYNGEE. The length of the CDR3 is 15 residues. The germline V and J ends were trimmed by 8 bases and 5 bases, with 23 bases remaining between them.

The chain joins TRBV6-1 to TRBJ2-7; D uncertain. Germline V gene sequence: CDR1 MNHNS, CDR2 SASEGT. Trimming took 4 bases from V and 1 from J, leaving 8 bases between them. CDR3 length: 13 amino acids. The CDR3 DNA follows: TGTGCCAGCAGTGTAATTGGGTCCTACGAGCAGTACTTC. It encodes CASSVIGSYEQYF.

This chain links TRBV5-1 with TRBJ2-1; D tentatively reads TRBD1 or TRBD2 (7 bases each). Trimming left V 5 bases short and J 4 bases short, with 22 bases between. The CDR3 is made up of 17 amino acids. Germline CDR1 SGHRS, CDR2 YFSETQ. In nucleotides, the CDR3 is TGCGCCAGCAGGCCAACGGGGGGAAGGGGGCTTTACAATGAGCAGTTCTTC. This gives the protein CASRPTGGRGLYNEQFF.

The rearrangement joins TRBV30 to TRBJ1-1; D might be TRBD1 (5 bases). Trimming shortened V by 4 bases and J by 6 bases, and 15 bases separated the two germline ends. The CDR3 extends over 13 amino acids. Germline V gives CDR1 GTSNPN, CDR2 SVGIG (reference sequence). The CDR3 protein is CAWNRLMGAEAFF. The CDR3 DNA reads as TGTGCCTGGAACCGTCTAATGGGGGCTGAAGCTTTCTTT.

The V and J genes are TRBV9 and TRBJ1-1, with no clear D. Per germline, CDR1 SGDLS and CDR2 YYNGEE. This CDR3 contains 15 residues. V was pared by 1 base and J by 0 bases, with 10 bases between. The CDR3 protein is CASSVRETLNTEAFF. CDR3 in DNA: TGTGCCAGCAGCGTAAGAGAGACTTTGAACACTGAAGCTTTCTTT.